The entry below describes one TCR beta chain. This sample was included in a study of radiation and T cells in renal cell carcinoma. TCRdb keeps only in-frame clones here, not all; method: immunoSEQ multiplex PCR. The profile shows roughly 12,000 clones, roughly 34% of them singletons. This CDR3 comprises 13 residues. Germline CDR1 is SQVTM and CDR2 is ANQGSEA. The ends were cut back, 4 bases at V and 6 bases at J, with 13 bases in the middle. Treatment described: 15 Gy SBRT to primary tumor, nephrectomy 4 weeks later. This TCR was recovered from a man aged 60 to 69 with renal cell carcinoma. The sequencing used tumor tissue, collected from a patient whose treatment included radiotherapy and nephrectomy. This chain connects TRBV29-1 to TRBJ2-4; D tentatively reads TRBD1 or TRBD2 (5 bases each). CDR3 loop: CSVGVSRGNIQYF. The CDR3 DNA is TGCAGCGTTGGGGTTTCGAGGGGAAACATTCAGTACTTC.